The following is a TCR beta chain sequence with its context. The entry originates in a study of blood T cell repertoires in COVID-19. Repertoires were generated with immunoSEQ multiplex PCR, while TCRdb's copy carries only in-frame clones and drops some. There are roughly 400,000 clones in the sample; around 87% occur only once, and about 2.1% lies in the top ten. Input material: peripheral blood. The clonotype originates from a woman in her sixties or seventies with COVID-19, enrolled during active disease.

CDR3 region: CAIGQGQGYGYTF. In DNA, the CDR3 is TGTGCCATCGGACAGGGGCAAGGCTATGGCTACACCTTC. J is TRBJ1-2 and V is TRBV10-3; 9 bases fit TRBD1. After removal of 8 bases from V and 4 bases from J, the junction contained 5 bases not matched to a gene. The germline V gene has CDR1 ENHRY and CDR2 SYGVKD. CDR3 size: 13 residues.